This is a list of T cell receptor beta chains from one sample in a study of neoadjuvant anti-PD-1 for oral cavity cancer. The protocol was immunoSEQ multiplex PCR, while the TCRdb copy is restricted to in-frame clones and leaves out a portion. The sample has roughly 14,000 clones, roughly 74% seen once. This sample comprised PBMCs, obtained before nivolumab (anti-PD-1) treatment. Receptors were obtained from a person between 40 and 85 years old with oral cavity squamous cell carcinoma. Each CDR3 is given with its conserved first and last residue. Clone size is given for some rows only: seen once, a few or many times, or a class if the clone is expanded.

clone size	V gene	CDR3 protein
few	TRBV6-6	CASSYPEGNSPLHF
few	TRBV4-1	CASSQDGASSGYTF
.	TRBV15	CATSRDFWRGPNQPQHF
few	TRBV18	CASSPEGRPGNTIYF
.	TRBV28	CASSSQPYTEAFF
.	TRBV11-2	CASSSGVSGYTF
few	TRBV6-1	CASSEVGVQPQHF
.	TRBV29-1	CSVMSGVAEAFF
.	TRBV19	CASSSQGVGSNQPQHF
.	TRBV16	CASSQSSGRNQPQHF
.	TRBV11-1	CASSLAKSYSNSPLHF
.	TRBV7-3	CASSPDYITDTQYF
once	TRBV5-1	CASSLDTGLGVTEAFF
.	TRBV5-1	CASALGPSNSGANVLTF
few	TRBV7-8	CASSPFPGENQPQHF
once	TRBV6-4	CASSEYPGGKYNEQFF
.	TRBV19	CATRDRWDQPQHF
.	TRBV6-5	CASSSGTVSNTIYF
.	TRBV7-3	CASSSTGFDTEAFF
once	TRBV30	CAWSRGTDTQYF
.	TRBV6-1	CASSEGLAGGPSSTDTQYF
.	TRBV6-4	CASSDPGPFKGEQYF
.	TRBV6-6	CASSRGRSSYEQYF
.	TRBV2	CASNRVGTEQFF
.	TRBV2	CASSASGGVWELFF
.	TRBV19	CASSNPSGLNYEQYF
.	TRBV2	CARGEDTNTGELFF
.	TRBV5-1	CASRTGSNTEAFF
.	TRBV7-8	CASSLGLSSYEQYF